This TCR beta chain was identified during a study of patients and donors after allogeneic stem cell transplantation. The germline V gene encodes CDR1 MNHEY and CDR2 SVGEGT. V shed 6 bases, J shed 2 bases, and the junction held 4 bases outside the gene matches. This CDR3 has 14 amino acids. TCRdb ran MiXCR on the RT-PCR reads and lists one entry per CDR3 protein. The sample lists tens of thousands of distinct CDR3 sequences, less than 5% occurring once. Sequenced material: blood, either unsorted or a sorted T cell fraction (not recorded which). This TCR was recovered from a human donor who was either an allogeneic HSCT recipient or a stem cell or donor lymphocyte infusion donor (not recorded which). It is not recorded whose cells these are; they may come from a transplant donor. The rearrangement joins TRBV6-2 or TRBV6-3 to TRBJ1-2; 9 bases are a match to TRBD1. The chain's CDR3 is CASRFDRGNYGYTF. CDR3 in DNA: TGTGCCAGCAGATTTGACAGGGGGAACTATGGCTACACCTTC.